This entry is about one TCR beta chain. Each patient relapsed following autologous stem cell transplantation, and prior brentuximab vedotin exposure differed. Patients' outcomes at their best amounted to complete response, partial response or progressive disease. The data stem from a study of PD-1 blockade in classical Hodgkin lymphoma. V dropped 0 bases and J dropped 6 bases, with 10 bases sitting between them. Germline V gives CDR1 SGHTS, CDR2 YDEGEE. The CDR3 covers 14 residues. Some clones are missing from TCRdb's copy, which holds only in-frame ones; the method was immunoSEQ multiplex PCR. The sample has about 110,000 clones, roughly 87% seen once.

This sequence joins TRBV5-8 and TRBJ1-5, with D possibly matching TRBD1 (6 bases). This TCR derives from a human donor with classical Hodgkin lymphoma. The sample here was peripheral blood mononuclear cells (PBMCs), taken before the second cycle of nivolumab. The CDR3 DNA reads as TGTGCCAGCAGCTTGGGACAGGCGATTCAGCCCCAGCATTTT. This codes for CASSLGQAIQPQHF.